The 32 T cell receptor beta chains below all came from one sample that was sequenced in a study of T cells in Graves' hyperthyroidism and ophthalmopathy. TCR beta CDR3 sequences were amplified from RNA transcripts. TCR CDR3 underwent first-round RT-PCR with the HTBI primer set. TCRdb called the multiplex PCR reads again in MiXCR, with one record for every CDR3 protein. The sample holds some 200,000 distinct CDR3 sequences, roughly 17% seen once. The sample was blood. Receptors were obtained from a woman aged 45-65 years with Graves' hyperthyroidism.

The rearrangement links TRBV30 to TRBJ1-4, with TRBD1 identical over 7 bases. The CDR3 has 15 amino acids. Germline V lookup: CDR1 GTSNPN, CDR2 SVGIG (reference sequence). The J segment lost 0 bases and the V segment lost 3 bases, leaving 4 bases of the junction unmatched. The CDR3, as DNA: TGTGCCTGGAGGGCCACAGGGGCAACTAATGAAAAACTGTTTTTT. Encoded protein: CAWRATGATNEKLFF. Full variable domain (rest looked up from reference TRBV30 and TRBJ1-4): SQTIHQWPATLVQPVGSPLSLECTVEGTSNPNLYWYRQAAGRGLQLLFYSVGIGQISSEVPQNLSASRPQDRQFILSSKKLLLSDSGFYLCAWRATGATNEKLFFGSGTQLSVL.

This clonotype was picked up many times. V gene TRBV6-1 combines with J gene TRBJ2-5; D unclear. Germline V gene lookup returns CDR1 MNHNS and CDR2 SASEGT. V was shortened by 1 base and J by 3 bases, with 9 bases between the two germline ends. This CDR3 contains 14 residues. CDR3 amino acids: CASSEGGSKETQYF. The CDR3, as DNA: TGTGCCAGCAGTGAAGGGGGATCTAAAGAGACCCAGTACTTC.

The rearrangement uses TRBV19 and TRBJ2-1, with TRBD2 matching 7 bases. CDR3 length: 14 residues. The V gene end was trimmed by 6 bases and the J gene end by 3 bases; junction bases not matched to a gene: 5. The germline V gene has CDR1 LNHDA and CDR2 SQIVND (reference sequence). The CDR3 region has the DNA TGTGCCAGTAGGCCGGGAGGAAGCTACAATGAGCAGTTCTTC. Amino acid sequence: CASRPGGSYNEQFF.

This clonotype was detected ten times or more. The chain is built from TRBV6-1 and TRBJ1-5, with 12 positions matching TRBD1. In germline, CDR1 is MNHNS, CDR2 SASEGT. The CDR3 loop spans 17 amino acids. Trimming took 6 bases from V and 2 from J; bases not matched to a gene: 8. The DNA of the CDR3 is TGTGCCAGCAGGGGACGGGACAGGGGGCGACGCAATCAGCCCCAGCATTTT. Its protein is CASRGRDRGRRNQPQHF.

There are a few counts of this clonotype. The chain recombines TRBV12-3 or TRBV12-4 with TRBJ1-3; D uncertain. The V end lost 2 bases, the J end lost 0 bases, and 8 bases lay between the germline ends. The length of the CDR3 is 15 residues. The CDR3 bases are TGTGCCAGCAGTTTAAGGGTGAGCTCTGGAAACACCATATATTTT. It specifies CASSLRVSSGNTIYF.

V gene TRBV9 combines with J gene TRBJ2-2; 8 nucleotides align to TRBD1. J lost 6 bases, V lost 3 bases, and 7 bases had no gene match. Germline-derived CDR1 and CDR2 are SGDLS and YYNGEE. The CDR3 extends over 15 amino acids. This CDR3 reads CASSAGTGLPGELFF. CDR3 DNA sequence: TGTGCCAGCAGCGCCGGGACAGGCCTACCCGGGGAGCTGTTTTTT. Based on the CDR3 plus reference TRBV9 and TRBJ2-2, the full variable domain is DSGVTQTPKHLITATGQRVTLRCSPRSGDLSVYWYQQSLDQGLQFLIQYYNGEERAKGNILERFSAQQFPDLHSELNLSSLELGDSALYFCASSAGTGLPGELFFGEGSRLTVL.

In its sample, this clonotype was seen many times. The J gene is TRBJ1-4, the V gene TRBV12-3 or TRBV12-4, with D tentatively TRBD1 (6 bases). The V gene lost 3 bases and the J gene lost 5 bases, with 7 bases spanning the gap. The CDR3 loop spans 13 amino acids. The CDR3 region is CASSFGGNEKLFF. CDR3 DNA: TGTGCCAGCAGTTTCGGGGGCAATGAAAAACTGTTTTTT.

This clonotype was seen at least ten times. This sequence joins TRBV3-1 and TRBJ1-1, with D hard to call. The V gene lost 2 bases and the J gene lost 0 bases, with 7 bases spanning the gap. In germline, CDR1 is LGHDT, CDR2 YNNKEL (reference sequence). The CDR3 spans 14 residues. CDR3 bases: TGTGCCAGCAGCCAAAACAAATTGAACACTGAAGCTTTCTTT. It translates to CASSQNKLNTEAFF. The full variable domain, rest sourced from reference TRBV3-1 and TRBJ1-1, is DTAVSQTPKYLVTQMGNDKSIKCEQNLGHDTMYWYKQDSKKFLKIMFSYNNKELIINETVPNRFSPKSPDKAHLNLHINSLELGDSAVYFCASSQNKLNTEAFFGQGTRLTVV.

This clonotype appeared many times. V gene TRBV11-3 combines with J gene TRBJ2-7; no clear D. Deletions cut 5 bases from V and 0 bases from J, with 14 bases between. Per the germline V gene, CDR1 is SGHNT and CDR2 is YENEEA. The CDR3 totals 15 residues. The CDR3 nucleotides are TGTGCCAGCAGCCTGGACCCCAGGAGCTCCTACGAGCAGTACTTC. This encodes CASSLDPRSSYEQYF.

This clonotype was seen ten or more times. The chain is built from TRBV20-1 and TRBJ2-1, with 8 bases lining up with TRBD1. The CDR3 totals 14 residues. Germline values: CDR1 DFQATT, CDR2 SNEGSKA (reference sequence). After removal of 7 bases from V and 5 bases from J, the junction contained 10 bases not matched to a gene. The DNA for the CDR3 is TGCAGTGGCTCCCCAGGGGGCTTCGACAATGAGCAGTTCTTC. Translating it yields CSGSPGGFDNEQFF.

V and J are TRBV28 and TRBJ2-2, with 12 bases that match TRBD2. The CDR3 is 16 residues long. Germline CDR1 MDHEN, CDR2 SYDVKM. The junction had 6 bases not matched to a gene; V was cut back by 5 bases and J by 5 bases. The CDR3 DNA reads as TGTGCCAGCAGTACCAGACTAGCGGGAGCGACCGGGGAGCTGTTTTTT. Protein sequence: CASSTRLAGATGELFF.

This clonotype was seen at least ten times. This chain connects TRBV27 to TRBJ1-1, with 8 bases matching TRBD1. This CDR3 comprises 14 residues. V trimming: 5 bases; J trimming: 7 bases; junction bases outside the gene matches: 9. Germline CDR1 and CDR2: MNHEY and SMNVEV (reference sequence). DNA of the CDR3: TGTGCCAGCAGTCCCAATAGAGGGACAGGTGAAGCTTTCTTT. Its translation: CASSPNRGTGEAFF.

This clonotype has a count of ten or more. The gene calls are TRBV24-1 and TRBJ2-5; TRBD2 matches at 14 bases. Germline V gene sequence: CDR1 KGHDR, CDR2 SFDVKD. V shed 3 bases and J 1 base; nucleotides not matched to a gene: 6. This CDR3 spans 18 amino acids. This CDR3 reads CATSDPGTSGSAQETQYF. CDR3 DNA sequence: TGTGCCACCAGTGATCCCGGGACTAGCGGGAGTGCCCAAGAGACCCAGTACTTC.

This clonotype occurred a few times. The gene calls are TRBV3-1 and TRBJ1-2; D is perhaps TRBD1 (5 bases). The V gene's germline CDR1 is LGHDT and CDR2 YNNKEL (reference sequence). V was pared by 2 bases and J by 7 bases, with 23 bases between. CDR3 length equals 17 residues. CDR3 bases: TGTGCCAGCAGCCAAATCGCCGGGACCTTTCTTATTGGTGGCTACACCTTC. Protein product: CASSQIAGTFLIGGYTF.

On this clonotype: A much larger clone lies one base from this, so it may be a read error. Written as DNA, the CDR3 is TGTGCCAGCAGTGAACAAATAAGGACATATACTGAGCAGTACTTC. Its protein product is CASSEQIRTYTEQYF. The gene calls are TRBV12-3 or TRBV12-4 and TRBJ2-7, with D possibly matching TRBD1 (5 bases). The CDR3 extends over 15 amino acids. V dropped 5 bases and J dropped 7 bases, with 21 bases sitting between them.

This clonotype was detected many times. The CDR3 region is CASSLVRLSGNQPQHF. The CDR3 DNA reads TGTGCCAGCAGCTTAGTAAGATTATCGGGAAATCAGCCCCAGCATTTT. V and J are TRBV7-8 and TRBJ1-5, with no clear D. The V end lost 1 base, the J end lost 4 bases, and 14 bases lay between the germline ends. This CDR3 contains 16 residues. Germline V gene sequence: CDR1 SGHVS, CDR2 FQNEAQ.

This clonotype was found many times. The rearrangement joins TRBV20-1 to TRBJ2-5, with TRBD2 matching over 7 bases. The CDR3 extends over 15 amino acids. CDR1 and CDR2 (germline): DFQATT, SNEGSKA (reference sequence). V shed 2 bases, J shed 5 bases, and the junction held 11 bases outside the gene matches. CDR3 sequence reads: CSARLAGAPGETQYF. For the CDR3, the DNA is TGCAGTGCTAGACTGGCGGGAGCTCCGGGGGAGACCCAGTACTTC.

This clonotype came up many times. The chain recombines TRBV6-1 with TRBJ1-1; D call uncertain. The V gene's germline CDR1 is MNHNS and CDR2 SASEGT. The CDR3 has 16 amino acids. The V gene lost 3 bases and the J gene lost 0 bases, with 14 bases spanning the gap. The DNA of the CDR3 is TGTGCCAGCAGTGATTATCGGTACTACATGAACACTGAAGCTTTCTTT. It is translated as CASSDYRYYMNTEAFF.

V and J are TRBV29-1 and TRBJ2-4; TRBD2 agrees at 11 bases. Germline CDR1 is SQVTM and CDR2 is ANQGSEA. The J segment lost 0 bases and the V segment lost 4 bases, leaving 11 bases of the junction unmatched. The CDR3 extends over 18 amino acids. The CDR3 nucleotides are TGCAGCGTTGGAAAACTAGCGGGAGCCTCAGGAGCCAAAAACATTCAGTACTTC. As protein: CSVGKLAGASGAKNIQYF.

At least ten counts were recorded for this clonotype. The CDR3 DNA reads as TGTGCCAGCAGCTTAGGGGTAGCGGGAGACCCCCTTCCGAGGTACCAAGAGACCCAGTACTTC. Translation gives CASSLGVAGDPLPRYQETQYF. The chain recombines TRBV11-2 with TRBJ2-5, with 9 bases that match TRBD2. The CDR3 has 21 amino acids. The germline V gene has CDR1 SGHAT and CDR2 FQNNGV. Losses at the gene ends were 1 base for V and 0 bases for J; bases not matched to a gene: 18.

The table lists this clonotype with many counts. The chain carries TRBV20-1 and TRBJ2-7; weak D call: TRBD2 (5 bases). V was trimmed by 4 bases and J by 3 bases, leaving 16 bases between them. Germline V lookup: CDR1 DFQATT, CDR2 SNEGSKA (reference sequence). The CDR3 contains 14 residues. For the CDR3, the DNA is TGCAGTGCTACTGACTACTCTTTGGGCTACGAGCAGTACTTC. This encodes CSATDYSLGYEQYF.

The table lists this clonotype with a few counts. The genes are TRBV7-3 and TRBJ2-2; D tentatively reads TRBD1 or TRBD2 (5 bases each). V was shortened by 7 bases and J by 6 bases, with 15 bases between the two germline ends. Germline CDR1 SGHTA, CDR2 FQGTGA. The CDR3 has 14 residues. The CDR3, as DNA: TGTGCCAGCAACCCCGGGACCCAATCCGGGGAGCTGTTTTTT. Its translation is CASNPGTQSGELFF.

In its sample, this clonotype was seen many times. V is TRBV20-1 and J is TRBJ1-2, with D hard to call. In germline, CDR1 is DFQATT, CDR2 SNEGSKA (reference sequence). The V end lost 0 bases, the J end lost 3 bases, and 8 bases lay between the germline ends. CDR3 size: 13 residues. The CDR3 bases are TGCAGTGCTAGAGAGCCCTGGGACTATGGCTACACCTTC. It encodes CSAREPWDYGYTF.

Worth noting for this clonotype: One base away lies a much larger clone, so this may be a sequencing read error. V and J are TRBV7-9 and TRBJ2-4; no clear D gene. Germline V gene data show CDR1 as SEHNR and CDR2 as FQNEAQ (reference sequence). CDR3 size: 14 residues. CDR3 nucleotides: TGTGCCAGCAGCTTAAGTCAAGGCAAAAACGTTCAGTACTTC. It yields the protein CASSLSQGKNVQYF.

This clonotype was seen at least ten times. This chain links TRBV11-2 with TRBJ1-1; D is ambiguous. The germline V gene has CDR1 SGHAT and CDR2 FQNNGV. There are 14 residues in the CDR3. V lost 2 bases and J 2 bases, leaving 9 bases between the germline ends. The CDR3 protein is CASSLRPTNTEAFF. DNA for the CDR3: TGTGCCAGCAGCTTAAGACCCACAAACACTGAAGCTTTCTTT.

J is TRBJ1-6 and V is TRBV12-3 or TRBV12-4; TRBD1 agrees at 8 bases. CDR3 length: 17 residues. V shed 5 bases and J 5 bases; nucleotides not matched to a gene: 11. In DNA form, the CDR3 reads TGTGCCAGCAGTCCATTTACAGGGGGAGAAAATAATTCACCCCTCCACTTT. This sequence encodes CASSPFTGGENNSPLHF.

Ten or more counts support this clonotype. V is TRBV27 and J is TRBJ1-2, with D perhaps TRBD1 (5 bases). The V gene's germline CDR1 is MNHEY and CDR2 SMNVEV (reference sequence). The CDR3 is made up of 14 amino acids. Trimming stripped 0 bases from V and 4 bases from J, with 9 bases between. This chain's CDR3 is CASSLSRGSYGYTF. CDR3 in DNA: TGTGCCAGCAGTTTATCACGGGGGTCCTATGGCTACACCTTC.

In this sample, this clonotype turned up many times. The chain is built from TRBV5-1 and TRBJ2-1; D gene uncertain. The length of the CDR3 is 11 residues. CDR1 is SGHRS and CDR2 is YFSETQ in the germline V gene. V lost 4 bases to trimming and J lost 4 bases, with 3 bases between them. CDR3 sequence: CASSIYNEQFF. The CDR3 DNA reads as TGCGCCAGCAGCATATACAATGAGCAGTTCTTC.

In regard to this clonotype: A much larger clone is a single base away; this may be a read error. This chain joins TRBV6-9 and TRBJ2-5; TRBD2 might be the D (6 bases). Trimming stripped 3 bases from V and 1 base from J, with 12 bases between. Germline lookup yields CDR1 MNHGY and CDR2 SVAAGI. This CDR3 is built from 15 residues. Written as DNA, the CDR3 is TGTGCCAGCAGTTACGGACTATCCTCCCAAGAGACCCAGTACTTC. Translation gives CASSYGLSSQETQYF.

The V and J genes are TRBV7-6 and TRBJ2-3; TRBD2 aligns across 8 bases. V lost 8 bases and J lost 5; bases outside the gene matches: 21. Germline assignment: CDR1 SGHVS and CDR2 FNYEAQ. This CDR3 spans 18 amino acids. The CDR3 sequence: CASPHNTLPAGVKDTQYF. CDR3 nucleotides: TGTGCCAGCCCCCACAATACCCTCCCAGCGGGAGTTAAAGATACGCAGTATTTT.

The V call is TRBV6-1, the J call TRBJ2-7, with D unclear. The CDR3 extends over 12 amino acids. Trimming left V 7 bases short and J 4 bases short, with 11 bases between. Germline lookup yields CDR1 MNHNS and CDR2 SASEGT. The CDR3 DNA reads TGTGCCAGCACCAATAGGGATTACGAGCAGTACTTC. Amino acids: CASTNRDYEQYF.

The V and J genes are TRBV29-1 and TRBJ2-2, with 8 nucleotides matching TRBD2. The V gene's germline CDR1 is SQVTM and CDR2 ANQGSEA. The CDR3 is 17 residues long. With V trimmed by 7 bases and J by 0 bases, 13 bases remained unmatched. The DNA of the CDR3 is TGCAGCGCCGCCCGGGGGGGGGTAGACGCGAACACCGGGGAGCTGTTTTTT. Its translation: CSAARGGVDANTGELFF.